A selection of T cell receptor beta chains follows, all from one sample in a study of post-analysis software for immune sequencing data. TCRdb passed the PCR reads through MiXCR, listing each CDR3 protein once. The top ten clones hold approximately 6% of a sample with about 540,000 distinct CDR3 sequences, 30% to 40% of them seen once. Material: blood. These receptors were collected from a girl aged 2-17 years with multiple sclerosis. CDR3s include the opening cysteine and the closing phenylalanine or tryptophan. A D gene is named only where the DNA matches it firmly. Clone size appears in some rows only: once, few, many, or a class for an expanded clone.

D	V	J	size	CDR3	DNA
TRBD1	TRBV12-3/TRBV12-4	TRBJ1-4	NA	CASSYRTGPDLNEKRFF	TGTGCCAGCAGTTACCGGACAGGACCCGATTTAAATGAAAAACGGTTTTTT
NA	TRBV5-6	TRBJ2-4	few	CASSPRASNLAKNIQYF	TGTGCCAGCAGCCCAAGGGCGTCAAACCTAGCCAAAAACATTCAGTACTTC
TRBD1	TRBV29-1	TRBJ1-6	few	CSVQGGGGTLHF	TGCAGCGTTCAGGGGGGTGGGGGCACCCTCCACTTT
TRBD1	TRBV29-1	TRBJ1-4	NA	CSVRGQGWNEKLFF	TGCAGCGTGCGCGGACAGGGGTGGAATGAAAAACTGTTTTTT
NA	TRBV6-6	TRBJ1-5	NA	CASSSVTYQPQHF	TGTGCCAGCAGTTCCGTAACCTATCAGCCCCAGCATTTT
NA	TRBV20-1	TRBJ2-7	few	CSATDGESSYEQYF	TGCAGTGCTACCGACGGGGAGAGCTCCTACGAGCAGTACTTC
NA	TRBV2	TRBJ2-7	NA	CASSAGPSLYEQYF	TGTGCCAGCAGTGCGGGTCCTAGCCTCTACGAGCAGTACTTC
TRBD2	TRBV15	TRBJ2-7	NA	CATSSPGGRSYEQYF	TGTGCCACCAGCAGTCCGGGGGGAAGATCCTACGAGCAGTACTTC
TRBD2	TRBV7-2	TRBJ2-1	NA	CASTTGAFSSGGGRGEQFF	TGTGCCAGCACGACCGGGGCCTTTAGTAGTGGGGGGGGACGAGGTGAGCAGTTCTTC
NA	TRBV20-1	TRBJ2-7	NA	CSANGIHYEQYF	TGCAGTGCTAACGGGATACACTACGAGCAGTACTTC
NA	TRBV6-6	TRBJ2-6	NA	CASTTGGANVLTF	TGTGCCAGCACCACGGGAGGGGCCAACGTCCTGACTTTC
NA	TRBV2	TRBJ2-5	once	CASSPGRGPGETQYF	TGTGCCAGCAGCCCGGGCAGGGGACCCGGGGAGACCCAGTACTTC
TRBD2	TRBV7-9	TRBJ2-3	NA	CASSLMVPSGGRTDTQYF	TGTGCCAGCAGCTTAATGGTTCCCAGCGGGGGCCGCACAGATACGCAGTATTTT
TRBD1	TRBV28	TRBJ1-2	once	CASSSRDRTLNYGYTF	TGTGCCAGCAGTTCCCGGGACAGGACCTTAAACTATGGCTACACCTTC
NA	TRBV5-6	TRBJ2-5	NA	CASSRLDTNQETQYF	TGTGCCAGCAGCCGCCTAGACACAAACCAAGAGACCCAGTACTTC
TRBD1	TRBV7-8	TRBJ2-5	NA	CASSGNRGLGEQYF	TGTGCCAGCAGCGGAAACAGGGGTTTGGGTGAGCAGTACTTC
NA	TRBV10-3	TRBJ1-2	NA	CAISESTLPRGYGYTF	TGTGCCATCAGTGAGTCGACTCTTCCCCGGGGCTATGGCTACACCTTC
NA	TRBV21-1	TRBJ2-3	NA	CASTTSGGIWGSADTQYF	TGTGCCAGCACGACTAGCGGGGGAATATGGGGAAGCGCAGATACGCAGTATTTT
NA	TRBV5-1	TRBJ2-2	few	CASSPDSLNTGELFF	TGCGCCAGCAGCCCGGACAGTCTGAACACCGGGGAGCTGTTTTTT
NA	TRBV10-3	TRBJ2-5	NA	CAISDGRSGETQYF	TGTGCCATCAGTGACGGCAGGTCAGGAGAGACCCAGTACTTC
NA	TRBV21-1	TRBJ2-4	NA	CASSANASERQYF	TGTGCCAGCAGCGCCAATGCGAGTGAGCGGCAGTACTTC
TRBD1	TRBV4-1	TRBJ1-4	few	CASSQYRGQGEKLFF	TGCGCCAGCAGCCAATACAGGGGGCAGGGTGAAAAACTGTTTTTT
NA	TRBV20-1	TRBJ1-1	once	CSAVPGFPMGATEAFF	TGCAGTGCCGTCCCAGGTTTTCCAATGGGGGCCACTGAAGCTTTCTTT
TRBD2	TRBV12-3/TRBV12-4	TRBJ2-3	NA	CASTLGCGRGTDAQYF	TGTGCCAGCACCTTAGGTTGCGGGAGAGGCACAGATGCGCAGTATTTT
NA	TRBV24-1	TRBJ2-1	NA	CATSDRFYNEQFF	TGTGCCACCAGTGACCGGTTCTACAATGAGCAGTTCTTC
NA	TRBV15	TRBJ2-3	NA	CATSIRGAEDTQYF	TGTGCCACCAGCATAAGGGGGGCAGAGGATACGCAGTATTTT
NA	TRBV29-1	TRBJ2-1	NA	CSRAERGGAGYNEQFF	TGCAGCAGAGCGGAACGAGGGGGGGCGGGCTACAATGAGCAGTTCTTC
TRBD2	TRBV6-5	TRBJ2-1	NA	CASSYLKRGGTYNEQFF	TGTGCCAGTAGTTACCTCAAGCGGGGGGGCACCTACAATGAGCAGTTCTTC
TRBD2	TRBV20-1	TRBJ2-1	NA	CSARKTSDSYNEQFF	TGCAGTGCTAGAAAGACTAGCGACTCCTACAATGAGCAGTTCTTC
TRBD1	TRBV5-1	TRBJ1-6	NA	CASSLMWDRGNSPLHF	TGCGCCAGCAGCTTGATGTGGGACAGGGGCAATTCACCCCTCCACTTT
NA	TRBV5-1	TRBJ2-7	NA	CASSPRAGARGEQYF	TGCGCCAGCAGCCCCAGAGCGGGTGCGAGGGGCGAGCAGTACTTC
NA	TRBV6-2/TRBV6-3	TRBJ2-7	NA	CASSYSPGDLQPEQYF	TGTGCCAGCAGTTACTCGCCTGGGGACCTACAACCCGAGCAGTACTTC
NA	TRBV20-1	TRBJ1-2	few	CSASLGAQTYGYTF	TGCAGTGCAAGCCTTGGGGCCCAAACCTATGGCTACACCTTC
NA	TRBV15	TRBJ1-5	NA	CATSRDRVLNQPQHF	TGTGCCACCAGCAGAGACCGGGTCCTAAATCAGCCCCAGCATTTT
NA	TRBV6-2/TRBV6-3	TRBJ1-2	NA	CASSRLGHSGYTF	TGTGCCAGCAGTCGACTGGGACACTCTGGCTACACCTTC
NA	TRBV10-3	TRBJ2-3	NA	CAISPSKSDTQYF	TGTGCCATCAGTCCTTCAAAGTCAGATACGCAGTATTTT
TRBD1	TRBV29-1	TRBJ2-7	NA	CSVGTGERYKQYF	TGCAGCGTCGGGACAGGGGAGAGGTACAAGCAGTACTTC
NA	TRBV2	TRBJ1-4	NA	CASSMEYNEKLFF	TGTGCCAGCAGTATGGAGTATAATGAAAAACTGTTTTTT
NA	TRBV12-3/TRBV12-4	TRBJ2-1	few	CASSPLPTEWSSYNEQFF	TGTGCCAGCAGTCCCCTACCGACAGAGTGGAGCTCCTACAATGAGCAGTTCTTC
NA	TRBV10-3	TRBJ2-5	NA	CAISDREETQYF	TGTGCCATCAGTGACAGGGAGGAGACCCAGTACTTC
NA	TRBV20-1	TRBJ1-2	few	CSAIRDGPNYGYTF	TGCAGTGCTATCCGGGACGGACCTAACTATGGCTACACCTTC
TRBD2	TRBV4-2	TRBJ2-1	NA	CASSQGPGLAGGNEQFF	TGTGCCAGCAGCCAAGGCCCGGGACTAGCGGGGGGCAATGAGCAGTTCTTC
TRBD2	TRBV10-3	TRBJ2-1	few	CAISEEGTSDDEQFF	TGTGCCATCAGTGAGGAAGGGACTAGCGATGATGAGCAGTTCTTC